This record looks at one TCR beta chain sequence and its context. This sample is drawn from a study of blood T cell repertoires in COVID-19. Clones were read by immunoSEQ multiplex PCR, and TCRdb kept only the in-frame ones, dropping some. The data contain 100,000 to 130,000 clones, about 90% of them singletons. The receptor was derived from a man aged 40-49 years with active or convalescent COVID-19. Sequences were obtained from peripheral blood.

The CDR3 sequence is CASRGPSNQPQHF. DNA of the CDR3: TGTGCCAGCAGGGGGCCTAGCAATCAGCCCCAGCATTTT. The V gene is TRBV25-1, the J gene TRBJ1-5; maybe TRBD1 (5 bases). The CDR3 covers 13 residues. V was pared by 6 bases and J by 0 bases, with 6 bases between. CDR1 is MGHDK, CDR2 SYGVNS, per germline. The whole variable domain, filled in from reference TRBV25-1 and TRBJ1-5, reads EADIYQTPRYLVIGTGKKITLECSQTMGHDKMYWYQQDPGMELHLIHYSYGVNSTEKGDLSSESTVSRIRTEHFPLTLESARPSHTSQYLCASRGPSNQPQHFGDGTRLSIL.